This TCR beta chain originates from a study of blood T cell repertoires in COVID-19. Study-wide background: Some COVID-19 samples were acute and others convalescent; all came from the United States, Italy and Spain.

Under the authors' procedure: By means of reference gene primer amplification, nucleated cell counts were estimated. This table comes from immunoSEQ multiplex PCR, and its TCRdb copy is limited to in-frame clones, with some not included. V and J calls and clone size come straight from that table; D and trimming were deduced from the DNA. The sample carries fewer than 200,000 clones, about 88% recorded once. The participants were between roughly 18 and 100 years old and came from some 23 US areas. Two negative PCRs, clearance, or symptom resolution had been documented for recovered Cohort 3 donors. The sequence was obtained from a woman aged 18-29 years who had recovered from COVID-19. The sequenced sample consisted of PBMCs or T cells enriched from blood (not recorded which).

The CDR3 sequence: CASSPSTSPYNEQFF. The CDR3 DNA reads TGTGCCAGCAGCCCATCGACTTCTCCCTACAATGAGCAGTTCTTC. The chain joins TRBV4-2 to TRBJ2-1; D remains ambiguous. Germline loops: CDR1 LGHNA, CDR2 YNFKEQ. V lost 4 bases, J lost 2 bases, and 12 bases lay in between. There are 15 residues in the CDR3.